This entry features one TCR beta chain sequence. Its antigen is not known. The sample originates from a study of shared clonotypes between healthy human individuals. The genomic DNA of each subset was split evenly across several immunoSEQ plates. Generated by immunoSEQ multiplex PCR, the TCRdb table keeps only in-frame clones and is missing some. The table has approximately 2.5 million clones, around nine tenths seen once. Notes on the study in general: Blood was the sole source, and tissue repertoires probably differ. The authors expected sequencing depth to affect clonotype sharing among donors. Larger richness was generally estimated for naive than memory subsets.

Germline V gene data show CDR1 as LNHDA and CDR2 as SQIVND (reference sequence). V gave up 6 bases and J gave up 3 bases, with 14 bases separating them. This CDR3 is built from 15 residues. The V call is TRBV19, the J call TRBJ1-4; D is uncertain. Sequenced sample: naive CD4+ T cells sorted from blood. Subset reported: CD45RA+ positively selected. This receptor was obtained from a man younger than 35 in good health. CDR3 residues: CASRLGGLANEKLFF. The CDR3 nucleotides read TGTGCCAGTAGATTGGGCGGGCTAGCTAATGAAAAACTGTTTTTT.